This TCR beta chain comes out of a study of cytomegalovirus exposure and HLA in healthy donors. General study points: What was likely a sequencing artifact was a cluster of highly shared sequence variants. Evidence from a later analysis indicated that most CMV-associated TCR beta chains looked HLA-restricted. In a later analysis, across HLA loci, associated TCR counts were highest for DRB1, lowest for HLA-C.

For this clone: Antigen: not known.

Use of 60 Vbeta and 13 Jbeta primers characterized the PCR. The protocol was immunoSEQ multiplex PCR, while the TCRdb copy is restricted to in-frame clones and leaves out a portion. The sample holds fewer than 200,000 clones, 78% seen once. Sequencing was performed on PBMCs. The clonotype was recovered from a female donor in good health and CMV-seronegative.

CDR3 sequence reads: CASSTGNEQFF. The CDR3 nucleotides read TGTGCCAGCAGCACAGGCAATGAGCAGTTCTTC. The chain combines TRBV9 with TRBJ2-1; weak D call: TRBD1 (5 bases). Germline values: CDR1 SGDLS, CDR2 YYNGEE. The CDR3 loop spans 11 amino acids. Trimming stripped 4 bases from V and 6 bases from J, with 5 bases between. The whole variable domain, remainder taken from reference TRBV9 and TRBJ2-1, is DSGVTQTPKHLITATGQRVTLRCSPRSGDLSVYWYQQSLDQGLQFLIQYYNGEERAKGNILERFSAQQFPDLHSELNLSSLELGDSALYFCASSTGNEQFFGPGTRLTVL.